The present T cell receptor beta chain was sequenced within a study of cytomegalovirus exposure and HLA in healthy donors. Study-level findings and limits: Earlier analysis yielded a pattern in which most TCR beta V segments were productive about 90% or about 30% of the time.

Remarks on this clone: Its matching antigen is unknown.

The germline V gene has CDR1 SGHTA and CDR2 FQGNSA. V gave up 5 bases and J gave up 9 bases; unmatched junction bases: 5. CDR3 length: 14 amino acids. PCR primers comprised 60 Vbeta and 13 Jbeta primers. Clones were sequenced by immunoSEQ multiplex PCR, and TCRdb holds only the in-frame ones, with some missing. The data show about 140,000 clones, 80% seen once. The chain combines TRBV7-2 with TRBJ2-1, with 12 bases lining up with TRBD2. The sample was PBMCs. This receptor was obtained from a male donor in good health and CMV-seropositive. The CDR3 loop is CASSPPSGRGEQFF. Written as DNA, the CDR3 is TGTGCCAGCAGCCCCCCTAGCGGGAGGGGTGAGCAGTTCTTC.